This T cell receptor (beta chain) came from a study of blood T cells in healthy people across ages. Study observations and caveats: Any conclusive comparison of naive versus antigen-experienced cells was prevented by using unsorted PBMCs.

Total RNA extraction produced at least 5 micrograms (per sample) for the study. Using a J-beta primer mix together with a sample-barcoded 5' primer, a second PCR was run for roughly 7 to 11 cycles. Each cDNA molecule was tagged by a template-switch adaptor that had 12 random nucleotides. TCRdb ran MiXCR on the 5' RACE reads and lists one entry per CDR3 protein. The data contain 730,000 or so distinct CDR3 sequences, 35% to 50% of them singletons. This clonotype was detected a few times. Its antigen is undetermined. The V end was cut by 6 bases, the J end by 5 bases, with 20 bases between. CDR1 is SNHLY and CDR2 is FYNNEI in the germline V gene. The CDR3 has 16 residues.

This rearrangement joins TRBV2 to TRBJ2-4; possibly TRBD1 for D (5 bases). The sequence was collected from a man older than 75 in good health. The sequenced material came from blood. CDR3 nucleotides: TGTGCCAGCAGGGGGCCCGAGACCCCCTCCGAAAACATTCAGTACTTC. This gives the protein CASRGPETPSENIQYF.